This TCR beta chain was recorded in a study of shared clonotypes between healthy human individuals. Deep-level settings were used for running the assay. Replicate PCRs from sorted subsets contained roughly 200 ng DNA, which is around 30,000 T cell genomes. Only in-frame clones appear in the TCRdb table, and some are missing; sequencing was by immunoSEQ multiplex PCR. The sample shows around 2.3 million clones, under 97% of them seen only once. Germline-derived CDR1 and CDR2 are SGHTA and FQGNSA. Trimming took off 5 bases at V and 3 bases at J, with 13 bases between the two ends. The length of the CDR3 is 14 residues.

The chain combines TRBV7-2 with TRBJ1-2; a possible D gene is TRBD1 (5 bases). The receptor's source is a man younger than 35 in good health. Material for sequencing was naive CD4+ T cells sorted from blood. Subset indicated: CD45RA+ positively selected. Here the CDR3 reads CASSTRGGDYGYTF. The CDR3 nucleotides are TGTGCCAGCAGCACCCGGGGAGGGGACTATGGCTACACCTTC.